This TCR beta chain emerged from a study of identical twins. The germline V and J ends were trimmed by 4 bases and 3 bases, with 14 bases remaining between them. The CDR3 spans 15 residues. CDR1 and CDR2 (germline): MNHEY, SMNVEV (reference sequence). In TCRdb, the 5' RACE reads were re-called with MiXCR into one record per CDR3 protein. The sample yields about 450,000 distinct CDR3 sequences, around a sixth seen once. This receptor was obtained from a man between 45 and 60 years old in good health. The chain has TRBV27 and TRBJ2-3; D possibly corresponds to TRBD2 (6 bases). The sample consisted of naive T cells sorted from blood. The CDR3 loop reads CASSSSVKGTDTQYF. In DNA, the CDR3 is TGTGCCAGCAGTTCTAGCGTGAAGGGTACAGATACGCAGTATTTT.